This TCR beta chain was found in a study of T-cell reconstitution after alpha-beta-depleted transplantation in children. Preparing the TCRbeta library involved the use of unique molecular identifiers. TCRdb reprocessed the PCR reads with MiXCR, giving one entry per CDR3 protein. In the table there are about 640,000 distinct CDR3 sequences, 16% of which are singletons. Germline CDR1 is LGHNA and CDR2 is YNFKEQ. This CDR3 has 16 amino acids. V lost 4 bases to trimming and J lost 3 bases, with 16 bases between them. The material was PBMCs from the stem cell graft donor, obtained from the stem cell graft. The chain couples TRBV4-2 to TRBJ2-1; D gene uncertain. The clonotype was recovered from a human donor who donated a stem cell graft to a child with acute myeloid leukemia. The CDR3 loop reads CASSLERADGYNEQFF. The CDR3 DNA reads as TGTGCCAGCAGCCTCGAAAGGGCAGACGGCTACAATGAGCAGTTCTTC.